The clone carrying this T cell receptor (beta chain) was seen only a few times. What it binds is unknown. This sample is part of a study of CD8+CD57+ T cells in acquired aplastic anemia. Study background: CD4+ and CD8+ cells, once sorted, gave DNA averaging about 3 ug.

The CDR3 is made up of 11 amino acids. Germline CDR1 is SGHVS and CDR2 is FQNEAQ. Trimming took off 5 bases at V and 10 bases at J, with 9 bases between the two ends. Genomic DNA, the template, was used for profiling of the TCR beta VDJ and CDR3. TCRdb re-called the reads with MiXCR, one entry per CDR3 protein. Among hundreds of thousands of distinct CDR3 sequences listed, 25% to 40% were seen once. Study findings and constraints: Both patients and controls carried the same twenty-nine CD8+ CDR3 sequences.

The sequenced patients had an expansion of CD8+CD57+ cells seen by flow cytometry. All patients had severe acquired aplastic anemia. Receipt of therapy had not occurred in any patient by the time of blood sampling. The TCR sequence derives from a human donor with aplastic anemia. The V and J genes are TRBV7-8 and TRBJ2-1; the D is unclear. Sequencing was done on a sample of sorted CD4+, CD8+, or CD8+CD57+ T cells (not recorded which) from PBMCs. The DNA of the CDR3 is TGTGCCAGCAGCCCAATTACCGAGCAGTTCTTC. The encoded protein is CASSPITEQFF.